These 21 T cell receptor beta chains were sequenced from one sample in a study of identical twins. TCRdb re-called the 5' RACE reads through MiXCR, storing one row per CDR3 protein. Counted here are approximately 1.8 million distinct CDR3 sequences, under 35% occurring once; the ten biggest clones make up about 0.27%. Material for sequencing was cord blood. The receptors derive from a newborn girl in good health.

The chain carries TRBV20-1 and TRBJ2-1; 16 bases are a match to TRBD2. The end of the DNA is better explained by TRBJ2-7, so the J call may be wrong. There are 15 residues in the CDR3. Germline CDR1 is DFQATT and CDR2 is SNEGSKA (reference sequence). The CDR3 protein is CSAGTSGGAYNEQYF. The CDR3 DNA sequence: TGCAGTGCTGGGACTAGCGGGGGGGCCTACAATGAGCAGTACTTC.

This clonotype has more than one count but fewer than ten. The chain couples TRBV5-6 to TRBJ2-3, with TRBD2 identical over 7 bases. This CDR3 comprises 16 residues. The ends lost 2 bases at V and 4 bases at J; junction bases unmatched: 10. CDR1 and CDR2 (germline): SGHDT, YYEEEE. The CDR3 nucleotides read TGTGCCAGCAGCTTTGGGGGGGGACTCGTCTCAGATACGCAGTATTTT. Its translation is CASSFGGGLVSDTQYF.

This clonotype turned up a few times. The genes are TRBV9 and TRBJ1-4; 7 positions match TRBD1. Trimming at V came to 3 bases and at J to 3 bases, leaving 5 bases not matched to a gene. CDR1 is SGDLS, CDR2 YYNGEE, per germline. CDR3 length: 15 residues. CDR3 in amino acids: CASSAGTASNEKLFF. CDR3 bases: TGTGCCAGCAGCGCCGGGACAGCTTCTAATGAAAAACTGTTTTTT.

This clonotype was picked up a small number of times. This sequence joins TRBV24-1 and TRBJ2-1; 13 positions agree with TRBD2. The CDR3 extends over 16 amino acids. V shed 4 bases and J 8 bases; nucleotides not matched to a gene: 7. Germline-derived CDR1 and CDR2 are KGHDR and SFDVKD. CDR3 protein: CATSDSGLAGVYEQFF. The CDR3 DNA reads TGTGCCACCAGTGACTCCGGACTAGCGGGAGTCTATGAGCAGTTCTTC.

This chain's CDR3 is CATSRPNEKLFF. The CDR3 DNA reads as TGTGCCACCAGCAGACCCAATGAAAAACTGTTTTTT. The chain uses TRBV15 and TRBJ1-4; D is uncertain. The CDR3 is 12 amino acids. Deletions cut 2 bases from V and 5 bases from J, with 3 bases between. Germline values: CDR1 LNHNV, CDR2 YYDKDF (reference sequence).

The CDR3 sequence: CSASPTGRVQPQHF. The CDR3 DNA reads TGCAGTGCTAGCCCGACAGGGCGGGTTCAGCCCCAGCATTTT. The chain uses TRBV20-1 and TRBJ1-5; 7 nucleotides agree with TRBD1. The germline V gene encodes CDR1 DFQATT and CDR2 SNEGSKA (reference sequence). The CDR3 runs 14 residues. Germline trimming cut 3 bases from V and 6 bases from J; bases unmatched to any gene: 8.

This rearrangement joins TRBV20-1 to TRBJ2-1; D uncertain. This CDR3 is built from 11 residues. Germline loops: CDR1 DFQATT, CDR2 SNEGSKA (reference sequence). The V and J ends lost 0 bases and 8 bases respectively, with 5 bases between them. The DNA of the CDR3 is TGCAGTGCTAGAGATACCCATGAGCAGTTCTTC. Its protein product is CSARDTHEQFF.

This clonotype turned up a few times. The V and J genes are TRBV20-1 and TRBJ1-2; 9 bases align to TRBD1. The CDR3 length is 15 residues. Unmatched junction bases numbered 9, after V lost 3 bases and J lost 4 bases. Per germline, CDR1 DFQATT and CDR2 SNEGSKA (reference sequence). The CDR3 spells CSARPTGGAGYGYTF. The CDR3 nucleotides read TGCAGTGCTAGGCCTACAGGGGGCGCAGGCTATGGCTACACCTTC.

This clonotype was observed once. The junction differs from germline at one of its ends, possibly a read error. CDR3 DNA sequence: TGTGTCAGCAGTCCCTGGACAGGGCGCGGTGAGCAGTTCTTC. This translates into CVSSPWTGRGEQFF. The chain has TRBV28 and TRBJ2-1; 8 bases agree with TRBD1. CDR1 MDHEN and CDR2 SYDVKM come from the germline V gene. The CDR3 contains 14 residues. Full variable domain (missing parts from reference TRBV28 and TRBJ2-1): DVKVTQSSRYLVKRTGEKVFLECVQDMDHENMFWYRQDPGLGLRLIYFSYDVKMKEKGDIPEGYSVSREKKERFSLILESASTNQTSMYLCVSSPWTGRGEQFFGPGTRLTVL.

This chain links TRBV20-1 with TRBJ2-1; 10 nucleotides match TRBD2. The closer fit of TRBJ2-7 to the DNA end suggests the J call may be wrong. This CDR3 region has 17 residues. Per the germline V gene, CDR1 is DFQATT and CDR2 is SNEGSKA (reference sequence). CDR3 region: CSASIAGGPPSYNEQYF. CDR3 nucleotides: TGCAGTGCTAGTATAGCGGGAGGCCCCCCCTCCTACAATGAGCAGTACTTC.

This chain links TRBV28 with TRBJ1-1; 7 bases fit TRBD1. Germline V gene sequence: CDR1 MDHEN, CDR2 SYDVKM. The CDR3 consists of 15 residues. The J segment lost 1 base and the V segment lost 3 bases, leaving 5 bases of the junction unmatched. The CDR3: CASSLRWTGNTEAFF. The CDR3 nucleotides read TGTGCCAGCAGTTTGCGCTGGACAGGGAACACTGAAGCTTTCTTT.

The V and J genes are TRBV2 and TRBJ2-1; 9 bases match TRBD1. J lost 7 bases, V lost 6 bases, and 7 bases had no gene match. The CDR3 spans 14 residues. Germline V lookup: CDR1 SNHLY, CDR2 FYNNEI. The CDR3 is CASRRDRAINEQFF. As DNA, the CDR3 is TGTGCCAGCAGGCGGGACAGGGCAATTAATGAGCAGTTCTTC.

The rearrangement uses TRBV20-1 and TRBJ1-5; the D is unclear. Trimming removed 5 bases at V and 6 bases at J, with 8 bases between. The CDR3 spans 11 residues. Germline values: CDR1 DFQATT, CDR2 SNEGSKA (reference sequence). CDR3 nucleotide sequence: TGCAGTGCTGGCCTTGGTCAGCCCCAGCATTTT. Translated, it gives CSAGLGQPQHF.

In regard to this clonotype: The junction departs from the called germline gene at one end, perhaps through a read error. This chain connects TRBV6-6 to TRBJ2-4; a possible D gene is TRBD2 (5 bases). Judging by the DNA end, TRBJ2-5 fits better; the J call may be wrong. Germline-derived CDR1 and CDR2 are MNHNY and SVGAGI (reference sequence). The CDR3 extends over 13 amino acids. The CDR3 is CASSSGTQGTQYF. Written as DNA, the CDR3 is TGTGCCAGCAGTTCGGGAACCCAAGGGACCCAGTACTTC.

This clonotype has just a few counts. This chain joins TRBV7-2 and TRBJ2-3, with 10 bases aligning to TRBD1. The germline V gene encodes CDR1 SGHTA and CDR2 FQGNSA. The length of the CDR3 is 16 residues. Trimming cost V 4 bases and J 3 bases; bases outside gene matches: 7. The CDR3 region has the DNA TGTGCCAGCAGCTCTAGACAGGGGGCGCGAACAGATACGCAGTATTTT. It encodes CASSSRQGARTDTQYF.

J is TRBJ1-1 and V is TRBV14; TRBD1 is a possible D gene (5 bases). Germline assignment: CDR1 SGHDN and CDR2 FVKESK. The ends were cut back, 4 bases at V and 8 bases at J, with 17 bases in the middle. The CDR3 extends over 14 amino acids. CDR3 sequence: CASSPRPGHIEAFF. For the CDR3, the DNA is TGTGCCAGCAGCCCTCGACCCGGACACATAGAAGCTTTCTTT. Full variable domain (rest looked up from reference TRBV14 and TRBJ1-1): EAGVTQFPSHSVIEKGQTVTLRCDPISGHDNLYWYRRVMGKEIKFLLHFVKESKQDESGMPNNRFLAERTGGTYSTLKVQPAELEDSGVYFCASSPRPGHIEAFFGQGTRLTVV.

This clonotype was counted only a few times. This sequence joins TRBV20-1 and TRBJ2-7; D unclear. This CDR3 comprises 12 residues. Trimming took 6 bases from V and 3 from J, leaving 12 bases between them. CDR1 is DFQATT and CDR2 is SNEGSKA in the germline V gene (reference sequence). The CDR3 DNA sequence: TGCAGTGCGGCAAGCCCGGGCTACGAGCAGTACTTC. Translated: CSAASPGYEQYF.

V is TRBV11-2 and J is TRBJ1-1; maybe TRBD1 (6 bases). The CDR3 length is 17 residues. V shed 5 bases and J shed 1 base, with 20 bases lying between them. The germline V gene has CDR1 SGHAT and CDR2 FQNNGV. CDR3 sequence: CASSPRWGGAGNTEAFF. For the CDR3, the DNA is TGTGCCAGCAGCCCCCGTTGGGGGGGGGCTGGGAACACTGAAGCTTTCTTT.

Comments on this clonotype: The germline gene is not matched at one end of the junction; a read error may be the cause. The J gene is TRBJ2-4, the V gene TRBV5-5, with D hard to call. The CDR3 is made up of 12 amino acids. In germline, CDR1 is SGHKS, CDR2 YYEKEE (reference sequence). The CDR3 loop reads CASSWFLGIQCF. The CDR3 DNA sequence: TGTGCCAGCAGCTGGTTTTTGGGCATTCAGTGCTTC.

The rearrangement uses TRBV6-1 and TRBJ1-4, with a weak D call TRBD1 (5 bases). The CDR3 covers 16 residues. Germline CDR1 MNHNS, CDR2 SASEGT. V dropped 2 bases and J dropped 0 bases, with 10 bases sitting between them. Here the CDR3 DNA reads TGTGCCAGCAGTGAAAGTCGGACAACAACTAATGAAAAACTGTTTTTT. Translated, it gives CASSESRTTTNEKLFF.

The chain combines TRBV3-1 with TRBJ2-5; 12 nucleotides match TRBD2. With 3 bases clipped from V and 2 bases from J, the junction kept 7 bases outside the gene matches. The CDR3 has 17 residues. CDR1 LGHDT and CDR2 YNNKEL come from the germline V gene (reference sequence). The CDR3 DNA reads TGTGCCAGCAGCCAGGCTAGCGGGGGGGGACTACAAGAGACCCAGTACTTC. Amino acids: CASSQASGGGLQETQYF.